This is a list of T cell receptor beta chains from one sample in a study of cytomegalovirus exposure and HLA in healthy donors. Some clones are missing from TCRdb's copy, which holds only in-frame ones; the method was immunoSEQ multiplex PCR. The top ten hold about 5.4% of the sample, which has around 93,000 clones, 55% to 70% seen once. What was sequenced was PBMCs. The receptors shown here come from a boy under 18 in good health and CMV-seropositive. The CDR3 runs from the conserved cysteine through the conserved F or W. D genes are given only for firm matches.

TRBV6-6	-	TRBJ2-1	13	CASSYAVYNEQFF
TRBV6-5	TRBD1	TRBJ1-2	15	CASSRQTGGANGYTF
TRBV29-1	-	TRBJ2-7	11	CSVIYSYEQYF
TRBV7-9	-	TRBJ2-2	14	CASIRGSGQGELFF
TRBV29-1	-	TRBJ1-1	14	CSVEGRVLNTEAFF
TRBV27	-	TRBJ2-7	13	CASRPGLAEGQYF
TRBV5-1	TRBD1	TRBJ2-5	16	CASSLSGTGRIGTQYF
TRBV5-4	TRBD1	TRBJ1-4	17	CASSRGQGEATNEKLFF
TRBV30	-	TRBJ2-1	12	CAWSLQNNEQFF
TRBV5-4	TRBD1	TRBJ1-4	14	CASSLKGAGEKLFF
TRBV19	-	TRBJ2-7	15	CARKQPRRQPYEQYF
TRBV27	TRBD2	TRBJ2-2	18	CASGGGLAGEVRTGELFF
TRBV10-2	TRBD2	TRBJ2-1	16	CASSESRLAGNNEQFF
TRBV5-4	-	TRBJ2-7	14	CASSPVAASYEQYF
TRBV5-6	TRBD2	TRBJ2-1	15	CASSLRDGGANEQFF
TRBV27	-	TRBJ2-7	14	CASSLGQLSYEQYF
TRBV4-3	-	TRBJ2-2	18	CASSRRGRALEWTGELFF
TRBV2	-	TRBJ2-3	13	CASSGQGADTQYF
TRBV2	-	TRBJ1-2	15	CASNGPGAKGYGYTF
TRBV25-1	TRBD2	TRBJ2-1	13	CASRGLAGGEQFF
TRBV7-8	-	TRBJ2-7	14	CASSPSRATYEQYF
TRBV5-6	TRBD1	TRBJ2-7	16	CASSLDRGRYTYEQYF
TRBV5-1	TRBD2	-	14	CASSVTSGSYEQYF
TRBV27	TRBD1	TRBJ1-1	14	CASSITGTATEAFF
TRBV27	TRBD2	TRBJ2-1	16	CASSSGLAGVVDEQFF
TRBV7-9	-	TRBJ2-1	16	CASSLVGLRGGNEQFF
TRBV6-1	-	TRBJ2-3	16	CASSERGLGRSDTQYF
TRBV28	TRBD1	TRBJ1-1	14	CASFRIGGVPEAFF
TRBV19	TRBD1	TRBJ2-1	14	CASRRDREVGEQFF
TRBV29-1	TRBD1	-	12	CSARDRFYEQYF
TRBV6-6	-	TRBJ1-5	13	CASSPGISQPQHF
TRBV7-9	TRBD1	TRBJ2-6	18	CASSPPRDRGRGANVLTF
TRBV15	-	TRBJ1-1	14	CATSSRPRGSEAFF
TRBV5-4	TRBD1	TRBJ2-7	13	CASSDDRGHEQYF
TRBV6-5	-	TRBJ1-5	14	CASSPGRLGQPQHF
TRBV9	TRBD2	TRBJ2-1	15	CASSVGTSGSNEQFF